The T cell receptor (beta chain) under discussion was sequenced for a study of beta chain features in type 1 diabetes. A remark on this clone: Its target is not known.

cDNA synthesis used the whole RNA isolate, giving expressed TCRB sequences. Assay: immunoSEQ multiplex PCR; the TCRdb copy retains only in-frame clones and omits some. The top ten clones hold about 0.028% of a sample with roughly 260,000 clones, roughly 22% of them seen once. Study-wide results and limits: Whether TCRB rearrangement is influenced by HLA type went unresolved here. Significant though moderate, a shortening of TCRB CDR3s appeared in all four CD4+ subsets of Type 1 diabetes patients.

The ends were cut back, 0 bases at V and 4 bases at J, with 11 bases in the middle. Germline V gives CDR1 SGDLS, CDR2 YYNGEE. CDR3 length: 15 amino acids. The TCR originated in a woman in her thirties or forties with type 1 diabetes. The sample taken for sequencing was naive CD4+ T cells from blood. This chain uses TRBV9 with TRBJ1-5; TRBD1 is a possible D gene (5 bases). CDR3 in DNA: TGTGCCAGCAGCGTAGGTCCCGGACAAAATCAGCCCCAGCATTTT. Residues: CASSVGPGQNQPQHF.